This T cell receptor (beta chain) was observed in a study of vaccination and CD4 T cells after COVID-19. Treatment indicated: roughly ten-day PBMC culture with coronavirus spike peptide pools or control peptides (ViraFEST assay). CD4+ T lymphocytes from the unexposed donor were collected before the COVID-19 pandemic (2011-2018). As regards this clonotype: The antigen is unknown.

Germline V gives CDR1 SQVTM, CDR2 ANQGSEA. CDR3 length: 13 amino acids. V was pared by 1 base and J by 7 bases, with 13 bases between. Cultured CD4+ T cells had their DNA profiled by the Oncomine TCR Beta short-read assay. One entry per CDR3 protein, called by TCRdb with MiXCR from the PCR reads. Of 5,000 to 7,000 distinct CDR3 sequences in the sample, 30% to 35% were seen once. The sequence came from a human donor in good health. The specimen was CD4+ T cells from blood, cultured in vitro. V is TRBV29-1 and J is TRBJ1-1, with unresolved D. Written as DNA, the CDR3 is TGCAGCGTTGAAGGGAAGAGTTTAGTTGAAGCTTTCTTT. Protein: CSVEGKSLVEAFF.